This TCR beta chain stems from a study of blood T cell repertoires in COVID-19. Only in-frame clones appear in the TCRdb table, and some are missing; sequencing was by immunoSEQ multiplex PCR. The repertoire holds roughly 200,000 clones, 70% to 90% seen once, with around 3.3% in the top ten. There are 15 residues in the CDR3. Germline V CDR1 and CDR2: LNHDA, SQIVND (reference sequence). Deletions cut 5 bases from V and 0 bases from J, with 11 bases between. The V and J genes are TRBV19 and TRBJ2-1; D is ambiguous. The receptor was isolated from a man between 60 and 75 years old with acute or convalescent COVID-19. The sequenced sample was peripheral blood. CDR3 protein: CASSQPGSSYNEQFF. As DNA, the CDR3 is TGTGCCAGTAGTCAACCAGGCAGCTCCTACAATGAGCAGTTCTTC.